This TCR beta chain was identified during a study of CD8+ T cells in alopecia areata. Study at large: A 6-month off-drug phase came after tofacitinib, which had lasted 6 to 18 months.

The treatment is: oral pan-JAK inhibitor, 5-10 mg twice daily. Notes on this clone: Its antigen is still unknown.

Trimming pared 2 bases from V and 4 bases from J, leaving 11 bases between. Germline V CDR1 and CDR2: SQVTM, ANQGSEA. The CDR3 is 13 residues long. Extraction and reverse transcription of RNA yielded cDNA as the sequencing template. Assay: immunoSEQ multiplex PCR; the TCRdb copy retains only in-frame clones and omits some. The table shows approximately 210,000 clones, with 64% occurring only once. Whole-study findings and limits: Having one nonresponder leaves uncertain how baseline CD8+ expansion relates to response. Especially in alopecia totalis/universalis, lesional scalp showed greater clonality than normal scalp did.

The sequencing used CD4+ T cells sorted from blood, collected at approximately week 49, from a patient treated with tofacitinib. This TCR was sampled from a human donor with alopecia areata. The chain carries TRBV29-1 and TRBJ1-1; a possible D gene is TRBD1 (6 bases). The CDR3 DNA reads as TGCAGCGTTGAAACAGGGTGGACCACTGAAGCTTTCTTT. This translates into CSVETGWTTEAFF.